This T cell receptor beta chain was profiled in a study of shared clonotypes between healthy human individuals. Study findings and constraints: Large sequencing depth failed to make sorted-subset sequencing complete, rarefaction showed.

Trimming cost V 6 bases and J 8 bases; bases outside gene matches: 15. Germline loops: CDR1 SNHLY, CDR2 FYNNEI. CDR3 length: 15 amino acids. Clones were read by immunoSEQ multiplex PCR, and TCRdb kept only the in-frame ones, dropping some. The repertoire holds 2,500,000 or so clones, with over 85% as singletons. Of note for this clone: Its antigen is unidentified.

The chain joins TRBV2 to TRBJ1-1; 7 nucleotides line up with TRBD1. Source material: naive CD4+ T cells from PBMCs. This sample's subset: CD45RA+ positively selected. This TCR was sampled from a man aged 18 to 30 in good health. Some clones in this sample may be carry-over from other donors' samples. The CDR3 sequence: CASRGQAPTQNEAFF. The DNA of the CDR3 is TGTGCCAGCAGAGGACAGGCTCCCACTCAAAACGAAGCTTTCTTT.